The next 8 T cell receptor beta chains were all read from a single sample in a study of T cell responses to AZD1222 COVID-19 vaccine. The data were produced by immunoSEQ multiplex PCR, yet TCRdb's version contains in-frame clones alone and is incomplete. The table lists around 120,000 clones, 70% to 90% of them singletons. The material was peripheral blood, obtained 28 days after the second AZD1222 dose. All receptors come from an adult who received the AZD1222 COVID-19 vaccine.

The CDR3 nucleotides read TGTGCCAGCAGACAGGGGGCGGTATACGAGCAGTACTTC. Amino acids: CASRQGAVYEQYF. The chain links TRBV12-3 or TRBV12-4 to TRBJ2-7, with TRBD1 identical over 9 bases. The CDR3 loop spans 13 amino acids. The ends lost 6 bases at V and 4 bases at J; junction bases unmatched: 4.

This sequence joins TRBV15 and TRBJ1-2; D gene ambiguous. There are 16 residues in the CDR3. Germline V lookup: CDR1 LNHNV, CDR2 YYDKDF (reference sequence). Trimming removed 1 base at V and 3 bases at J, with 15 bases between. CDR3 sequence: CATSRGGGWRDYGYTF. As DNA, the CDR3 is TGTGCCACCAGCAGAGGAGGAGGTTGGAGGGACTATGGCTACACCTTC.

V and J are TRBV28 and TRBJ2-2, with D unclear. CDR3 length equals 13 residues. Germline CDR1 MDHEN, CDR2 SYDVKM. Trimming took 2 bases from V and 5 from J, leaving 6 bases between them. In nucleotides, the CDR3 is TGTGCCAGCAGTTTACGATTGACCGGGGAGCTGTTTTTT. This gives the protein CASSLRLTGELFF.

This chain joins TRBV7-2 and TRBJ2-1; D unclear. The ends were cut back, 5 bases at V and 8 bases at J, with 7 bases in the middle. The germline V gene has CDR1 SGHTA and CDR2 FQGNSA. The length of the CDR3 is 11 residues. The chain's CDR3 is CASSGWDEQFF. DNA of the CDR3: TGTGCCAGCAGCGGATGGGATGAGCAGTTCTTC.

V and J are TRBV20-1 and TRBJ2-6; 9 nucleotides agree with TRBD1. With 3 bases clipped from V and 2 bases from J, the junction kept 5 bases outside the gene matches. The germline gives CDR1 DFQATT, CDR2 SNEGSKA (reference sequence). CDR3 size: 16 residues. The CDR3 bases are TGCAGTGCTAGTACAGGGGGCGCGCCTGGGGCCAACGTCCTGACTTTC. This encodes CSASTGGAPGANVLTF.

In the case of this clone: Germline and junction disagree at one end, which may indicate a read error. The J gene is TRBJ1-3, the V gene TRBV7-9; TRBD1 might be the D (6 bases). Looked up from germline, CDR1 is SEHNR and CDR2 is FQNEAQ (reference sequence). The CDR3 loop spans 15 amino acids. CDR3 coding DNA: TGTGCCAGCAGTTTAGGGGGAATTTCTGGAAACACCATATATTTT. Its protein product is CASSLGGISGNTIYF.

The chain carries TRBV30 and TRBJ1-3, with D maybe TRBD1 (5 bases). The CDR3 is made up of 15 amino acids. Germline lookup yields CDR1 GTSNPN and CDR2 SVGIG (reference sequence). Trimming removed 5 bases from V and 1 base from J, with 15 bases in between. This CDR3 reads CAWEQGSVSGNTIYF. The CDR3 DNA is TGTGCCTGGGAGCAGGGCTCGGTGTCTGGAAACACCATATATTTT.

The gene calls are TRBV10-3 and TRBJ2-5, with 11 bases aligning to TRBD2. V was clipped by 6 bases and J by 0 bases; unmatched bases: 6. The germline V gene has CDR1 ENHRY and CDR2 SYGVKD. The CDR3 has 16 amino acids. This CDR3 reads CAISPASGRHQETQYF. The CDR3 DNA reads TGTGCCATCAGCCCAGCTAGCGGGAGGCACCAAGAGACCCAGTACTTC.